A single sample gave rise to the 9 T cell receptor beta chains below, sequenced in a study of cytomegalovirus exposure and HLA in healthy donors. PCR was performed using 60 Vbeta and 13 Jbeta primers. Measured with immunoSEQ multiplex PCR; TCRdb has only the in-frame clones, and not every one. This sample lists about 150,000 clones; its ten largest clones have around 1.6%. Sequencing was done on a sample of PBMCs. The receptors originated from a woman aged 45-59 years in good health and CMV-seronegative.

This chain connects TRBV27 to TRBJ1-4, with 7 bases lining up with TRBD1. The CDR3 sequence is 17 residues long. Trimming took 6 bases from V and 0 from J; bases not matched to a gene: 10. Germline assignment: CDR1 MNHEY and CDR2 SMNVEV (reference sequence). As DNA, the CDR3 is TGTGCCAGCAGAAGGACAGGCGCAACCTCAACTAATGAAAAACTGTTTTTT. Translated, it gives CASRRTGATSTNEKLFF.

The chain employs TRBV9 and TRBJ1-1, with D possibly matching TRBD1 (6 bases). This CDR3 is 15 amino acids long. In germline, CDR1 is SGDLS, CDR2 YYNGEE. V dropped 2 bases and J dropped 6 bases, with 17 bases sitting between them. DNA for the CDR3: TGTGCCAGCAGCGTGACAGGCTCCCTTGGAGCTGAAGCTTTCTTT. As protein: CASSVTGSLGAEAFF. The full variable domain, with the rest looked up from reference TRBV9 and TRBJ1-1, is DSGVTQTPKHLITATGQRVTLRCSPRSGDLSVYWYQQSLDQGLQFLIQYYNGEERAKGNILERFSAQQFPDLHSELNLSSLELGDSALYFCASSVTGSLGAEAFFGQGTRLTVV.

V and J are TRBV9 and TRBJ2-7, with TRBD1 as a possible D gene (5 bases). This CDR3 contains 13 residues. V was shortened by 4 bases and J by 3 bases, with 11 bases between the two germline ends. CDR1 and CDR2 from the germline V gene are SGDLS and YYNGEE. CDR3 loop: CASSLGQGYEQYF. The CDR3 region has the DNA TGTGCCAGCAGCCTGGGGCAGGGCTACGAGCAGTACTTC.

The chain employs TRBV5-1 and TRBJ2-3; 7 bases match TRBD2. The CDR3 is made up of 14 amino acids. V was clipped by 0 bases and J by 6 bases; unmatched bases: 4. Germline CDR1 SGHRS, CDR2 YFSETQ. CDR3 amino acids: CASSLDFGGDTQYF. The CDR3 region has the DNA TGCGCCAGCAGCTTGGATTTCGGGGGGGATACGCAGTATTTT.

This rearrangement joins TRBV30 to TRBJ1-3, with unresolved D. Germline-derived CDR1 and CDR2 are GTSNPN and SVGIG (reference sequence). The CDR3 has 15 residues. Trimming took off 0 bases at V and 2 bases at J, with 11 bases between the two ends. CDR3 residues: CAWSVAGFTGNTIYF. In DNA form, the CDR3 reads TGTGCCTGGAGTGTAGCGGGGTTCACTGGAAACACCATATATTTT.

The chain links TRBV18 to TRBJ2-7; D might be TRBD1 (6 bases). CDR1 is KGHSH and CDR2 is LQKENI in the germline V gene. V lost 6 bases to trimming and J lost 3 bases, with 15 bases between them. The CDR3 runs 14 residues. CDR3 in amino acids: CASSHRDLIYEQYF. DNA for the CDR3: TGTGCCAGCTCGCACAGGGATTTAATCTACGAGCAGTACTTC.

V and J are TRBV6-5 and TRBJ1-1, with D possibly matching TRBD1 (6 bases). There are 13 residues in the CDR3. Between the trimmed V and J ends, which lost 6 bases and 4 bases, there was a span of 12 bases. Germline V gene lookup returns CDR1 MNHEY and CDR2 SVGAGI. The CDR3: CASSKEDSTEAFF. CDR3 bases: TGTGCCAGCAGCAAGGAGGACAGCACTGAAGCTTTCTTT.

This sequence joins TRBV5-5 and TRBJ1-1; 10 positions agree with TRBD1. This CDR3 spans 14 amino acids. Germline CDR1 SGHKS, CDR2 YYEKEE (reference sequence). After removal of 4 bases from V and 5 bases from J, the junction contained 5 bases not matched to a gene. The DNA for the CDR3 is TGTGCCAGCAGCGAGACAGGGGGCAAGACTGAAGCTTTCTTT. Amino acids: CASSETGGKTEAFF.

The chain is built from TRBV4-1 and TRBJ1-4; a possible D gene is TRBD1 (6 bases). The CDR3 is 12 amino acids. Germline loops: CDR1 MGHRA, CDR2 YSYEKL. Trimming pared 0 bases from V and 13 bases from J, leaving 9 bases between. The CDR3: CASSQEGRGLFF. The DNA for the CDR3 is TGCGCCAGCAGCCAAGAAGGCAGGGGACTGTTTTTT.